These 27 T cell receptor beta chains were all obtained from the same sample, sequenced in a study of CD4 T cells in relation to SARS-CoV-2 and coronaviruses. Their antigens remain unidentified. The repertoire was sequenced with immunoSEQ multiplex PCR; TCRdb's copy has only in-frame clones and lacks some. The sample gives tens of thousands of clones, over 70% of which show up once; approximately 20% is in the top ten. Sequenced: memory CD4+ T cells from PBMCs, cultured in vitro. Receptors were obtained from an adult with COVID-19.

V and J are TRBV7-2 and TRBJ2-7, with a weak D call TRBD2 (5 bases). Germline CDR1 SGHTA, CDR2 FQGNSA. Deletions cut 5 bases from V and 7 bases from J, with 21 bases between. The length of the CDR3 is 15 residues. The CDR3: CASSQSGSPPGEQYF. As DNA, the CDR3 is TGTGCCAGCAGCCAGAGCGGTTCTCCCCCGGGGGAGCAGTACTTC.

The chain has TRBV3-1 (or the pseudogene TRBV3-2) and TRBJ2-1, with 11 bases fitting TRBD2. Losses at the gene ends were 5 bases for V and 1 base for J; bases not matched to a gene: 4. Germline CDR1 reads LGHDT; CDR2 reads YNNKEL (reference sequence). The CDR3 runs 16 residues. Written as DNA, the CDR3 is TGTGCCAGCAGCACCCGACTAGCGGGGTCCTACAATGAGCAGTTCTTC. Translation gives CASSTRLAGSYNEQFF.

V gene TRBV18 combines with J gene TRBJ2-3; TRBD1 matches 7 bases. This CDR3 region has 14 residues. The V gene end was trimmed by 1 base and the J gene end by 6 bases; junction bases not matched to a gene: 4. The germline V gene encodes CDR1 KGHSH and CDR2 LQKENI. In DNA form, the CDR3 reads TGTGCCAGCTCACCACAGGGGGCGCAGGATACGCAGTATTTT. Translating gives CASSPQGAQDTQYF.

The CDR3 nucleotides read TGTGCCAGCAGTGAAGTAGTAGGAGATACGCAGTATTTT. It is translated as CASSEVVGDTQYF. The gene calls are TRBV2 and TRBJ2-3; unclear D gene. The germline V gene has CDR1 SNHLY and CDR2 FYNNEI. The CDR3 consists of 13 residues. V lost 1 base, J lost 5 bases, and 7 bases lay in between.

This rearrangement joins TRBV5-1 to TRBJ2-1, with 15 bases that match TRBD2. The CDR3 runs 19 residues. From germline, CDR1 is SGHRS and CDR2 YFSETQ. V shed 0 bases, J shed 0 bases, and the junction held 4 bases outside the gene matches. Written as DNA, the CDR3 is TGCGCCAGCAGCTTGGGCGGGACTAGCGGGAGGTACTCCTACAATGAGCAGTTCTTC. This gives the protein CASSLGGTSGRYSYNEQFF.

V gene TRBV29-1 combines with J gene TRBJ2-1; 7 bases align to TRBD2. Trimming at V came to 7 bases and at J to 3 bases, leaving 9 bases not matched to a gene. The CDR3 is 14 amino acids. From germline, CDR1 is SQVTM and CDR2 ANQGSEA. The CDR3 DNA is TGCAGCGGCATGAGCGGGATTAACTACAATGAGCAGTTCTTC. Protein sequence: CSGMSGINYNEQFF.

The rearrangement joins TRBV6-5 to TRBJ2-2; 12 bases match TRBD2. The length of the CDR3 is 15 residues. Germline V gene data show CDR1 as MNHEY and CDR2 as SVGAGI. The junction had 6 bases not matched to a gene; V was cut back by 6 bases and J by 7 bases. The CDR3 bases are TGTGCCAGCAGGACTAGCGGGAGAGAGGGCGGGGAGCTGTTTTTT. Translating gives CASRTSGREGGELFF.

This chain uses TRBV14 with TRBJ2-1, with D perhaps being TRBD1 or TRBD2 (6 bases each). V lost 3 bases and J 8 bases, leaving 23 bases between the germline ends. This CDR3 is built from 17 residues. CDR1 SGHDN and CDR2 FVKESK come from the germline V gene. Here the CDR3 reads CASSHLEGGGLIHEQFF. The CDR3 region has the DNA TGTGCCAGCAGCCATCTTGAAGGAGGGGGGCTGATCCATGAGCAGTTCTTC.

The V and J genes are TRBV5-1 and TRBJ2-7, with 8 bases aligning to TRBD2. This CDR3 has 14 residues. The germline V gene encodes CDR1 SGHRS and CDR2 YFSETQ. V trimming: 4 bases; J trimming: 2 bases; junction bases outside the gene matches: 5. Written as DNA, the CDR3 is TGCGCCAGCAGCCCCAGCGGGGGTACCTACGAGCAGTACTTC. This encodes CASSPSGGTYEQYF.

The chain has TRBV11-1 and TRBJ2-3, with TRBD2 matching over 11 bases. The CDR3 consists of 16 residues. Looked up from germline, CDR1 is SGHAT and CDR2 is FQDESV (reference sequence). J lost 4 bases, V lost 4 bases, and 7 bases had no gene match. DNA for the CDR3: TGTGCCAGCAGCTATAGCGGGAGGGCCGCCGCAGATACGCAGTATTTT. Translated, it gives CASSYSGRAAADTQYF.

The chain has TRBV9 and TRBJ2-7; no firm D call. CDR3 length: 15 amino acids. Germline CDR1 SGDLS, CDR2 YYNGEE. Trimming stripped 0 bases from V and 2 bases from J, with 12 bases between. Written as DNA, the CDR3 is TGTGCCAGCAGCGTAGCTCCGCTGCCGACCTACGAGCAGTACTTC. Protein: CASSVAPLPTYEQYF.

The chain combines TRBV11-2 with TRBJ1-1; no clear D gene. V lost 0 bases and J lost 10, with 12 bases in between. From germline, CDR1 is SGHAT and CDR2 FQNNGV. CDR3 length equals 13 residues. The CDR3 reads CASSLDRVGRAFF. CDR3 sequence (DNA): TGTGCCAGCAGCTTAGACCGCGTAGGGCGAGCTTTCTTT.

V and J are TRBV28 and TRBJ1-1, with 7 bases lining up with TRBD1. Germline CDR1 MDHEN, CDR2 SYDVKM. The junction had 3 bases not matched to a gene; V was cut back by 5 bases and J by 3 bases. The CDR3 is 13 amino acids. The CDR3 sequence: CASSPQGDTEAFF. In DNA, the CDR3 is TGTGCCAGCAGTCCCCAGGGGGACACTGAAGCTTTCTTT.

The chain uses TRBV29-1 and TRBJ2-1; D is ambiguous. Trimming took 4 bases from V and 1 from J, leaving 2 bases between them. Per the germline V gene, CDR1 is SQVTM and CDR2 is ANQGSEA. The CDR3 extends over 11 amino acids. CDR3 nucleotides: TGCAGCGTTGCGTCCTACAATGAGCAGTTCTTC. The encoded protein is CSVASYNEQFF.

CDR3 residues: CAISDRGRSPLHF. In DNA, the CDR3 is TGTGCCATTTCGGACAGGGGGCGATCACCCCTCCACTTT. The rearrangement uses TRBV6-1 and TRBJ1-6, with TRBD1 identical over 11 bases. The CDR3 spans 13 residues. Trimming removed 10 bases from V and 10 bases from J; junction bases left unmatched: 6. The germline CDR1 and CDR2 sequences are MNHNS and SASEGT.

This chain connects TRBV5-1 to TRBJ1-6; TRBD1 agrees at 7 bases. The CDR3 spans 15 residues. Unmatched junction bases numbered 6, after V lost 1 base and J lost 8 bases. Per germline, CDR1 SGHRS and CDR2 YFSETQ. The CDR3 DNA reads TGCGCCAGCAGCTTGTCGACAGGGTACGATTCACCCCTCCACTTT. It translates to CASSLSTGYDSPLHF.

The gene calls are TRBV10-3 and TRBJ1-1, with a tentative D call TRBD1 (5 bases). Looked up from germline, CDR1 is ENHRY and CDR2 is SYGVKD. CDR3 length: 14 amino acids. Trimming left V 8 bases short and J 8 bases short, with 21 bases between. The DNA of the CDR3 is TGTGCCATCGCGCCGGACGGACGAACAGGCGAAGCTTTCTTT. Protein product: CAIAPDGRTGEAFF.

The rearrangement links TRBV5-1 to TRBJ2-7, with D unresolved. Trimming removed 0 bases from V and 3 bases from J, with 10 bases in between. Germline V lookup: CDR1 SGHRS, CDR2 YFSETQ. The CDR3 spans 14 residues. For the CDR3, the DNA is TGCGCCAGCAGCTTGGAAGGACCCAACTACGAGCAGTACTTC. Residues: CASSLEGPNYEQYF.

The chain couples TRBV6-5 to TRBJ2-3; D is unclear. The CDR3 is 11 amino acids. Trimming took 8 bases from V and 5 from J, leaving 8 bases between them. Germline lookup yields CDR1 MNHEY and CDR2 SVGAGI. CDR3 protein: CASAALDTQYF. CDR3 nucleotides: TGTGCCAGCGCCGCGCTAGATACGCAGTATTTT.

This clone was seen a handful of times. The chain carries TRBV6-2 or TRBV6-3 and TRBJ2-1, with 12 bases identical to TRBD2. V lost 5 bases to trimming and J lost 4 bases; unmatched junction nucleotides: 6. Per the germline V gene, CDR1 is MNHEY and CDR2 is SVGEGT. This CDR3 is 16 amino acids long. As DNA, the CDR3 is TGTGCCAGCAGTGACCGACTAGCGGGAGTGTACAATGAGCAGTTCTTC. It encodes CASSDRLAGVYNEQFF.

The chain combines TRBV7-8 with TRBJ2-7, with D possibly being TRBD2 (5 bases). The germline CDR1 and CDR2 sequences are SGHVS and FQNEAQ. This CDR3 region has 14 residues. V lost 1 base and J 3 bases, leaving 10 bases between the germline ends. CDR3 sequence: CASSLGGYGYEQYF. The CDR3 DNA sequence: TGTGCCAGCAGCTTAGGAGGGTATGGCTACGAGCAGTACTTC.

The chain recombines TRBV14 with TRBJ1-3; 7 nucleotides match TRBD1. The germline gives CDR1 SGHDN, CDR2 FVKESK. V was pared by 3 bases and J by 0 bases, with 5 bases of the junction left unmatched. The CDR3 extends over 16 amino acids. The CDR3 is CASSQTGRTSGNTIYF. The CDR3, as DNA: TGTGCCAGCAGCCAGACAGGGAGGACCTCTGGAAACACCATATATTTT.

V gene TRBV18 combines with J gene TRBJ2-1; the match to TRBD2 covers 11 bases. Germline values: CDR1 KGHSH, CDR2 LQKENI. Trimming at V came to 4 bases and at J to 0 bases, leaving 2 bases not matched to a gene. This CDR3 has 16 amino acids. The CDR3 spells CASSRLAGNSYNEQFF. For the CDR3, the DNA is TGTGCCAGCTCACGACTAGCGGGGAACTCCTACAATGAGCAGTTCTTC. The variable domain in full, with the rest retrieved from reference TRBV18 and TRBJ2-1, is NAGVMQNPRHLVRRRGQEARLRCSPMKGHSHVYWYRQLPEEGLKFMVYLQKENIIDESGMPKERFSAEFPKEGPSILRIQQVVRGDSAAYFCASSRLAGNSYNEQFFGPGTRLTVL.

The CDR3: CASSPKGQGALKETQYF. The CDR3 DNA is TGCGCCAGCAGCCCAAAAGGACAGGGCGCGTTAAAAGAGACCCAGTACTTC. This chain links TRBV5-1 with TRBJ2-5; 8 nucleotides align to TRBD1. Losses at the gene ends were 4 bases for V and 3 bases for J; bases not matched to a gene: 14. The CDR3 consists of 17 residues. Germline CDR1 and CDR2: SGHRS and YFSETQ. Filled out from reference TRBV5-1 and TRBJ2-5, the complete variable domain reads KAGVTQTPRYLIKTRGQQVTLSCSPISGHRSVSWYQQTPGQGLQFLFEYFSETQRNKGNFPGRFSGRQFSNSRSEMNVSTLELGDSALYLCASSPKGQGALKETQYFGPGTRLLVL.

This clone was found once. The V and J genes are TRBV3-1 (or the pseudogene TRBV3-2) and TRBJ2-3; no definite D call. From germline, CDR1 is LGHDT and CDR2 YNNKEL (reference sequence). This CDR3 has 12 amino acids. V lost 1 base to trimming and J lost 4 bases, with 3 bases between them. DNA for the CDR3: TGTGCCAGCAGCCAAGTCCCAGATACGCAGTATTTT. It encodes CASSQVPDTQYF.

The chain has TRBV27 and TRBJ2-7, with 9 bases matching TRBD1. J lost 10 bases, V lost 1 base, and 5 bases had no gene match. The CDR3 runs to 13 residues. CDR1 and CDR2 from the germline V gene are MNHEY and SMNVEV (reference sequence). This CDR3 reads CASSLLRDRVQYF. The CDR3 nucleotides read TGTGCCAGCAGTTTATTAAGGGACAGGGTCCAGTACTTC.

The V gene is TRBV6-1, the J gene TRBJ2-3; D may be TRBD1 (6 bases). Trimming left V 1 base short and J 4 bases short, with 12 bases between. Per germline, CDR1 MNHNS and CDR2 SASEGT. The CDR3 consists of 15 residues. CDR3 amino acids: CASSEGGSGADTQYF. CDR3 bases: TGTGCCAGCAGTGAAGGGGGCTCAGGGGCAGATACGCAGTATTTT.